The 24 T cell receptor beta chains listed next were all sequenced from one sample in a study of CD4 T cells in relation to SARS-CoV-2 and coronaviruses. No antigen has been identified for these receptors. CD4+ T cells from unexposed donors were obtained before the COVID-19 pandemic (2011-2018). Isolation of CD4+ T cells took place after around 11 days in culture. The data were produced by immunoSEQ multiplex PCR, yet TCRdb's version contains in-frame clones alone and is incomplete. The data hold under 20,000 clones, with roughly four fifths observed a single time. The specimen was CD4+ T cells from PBMCs, cultured in vitro. The receptors here all came from a human donor in good health.

The CDR3 sequence: CASNRLAGLNEQFF. In DNA, the CDR3 is TGTGCCAGCAACCGACTAGCGGGGCTCAATGAGCAGTTCTTC. The rearrangement joins TRBV5-5 to TRBJ2-1; 11 bases match TRBD2. Germline V lookup: CDR1 SGHKS, CDR2 YYEKEE (reference sequence). The trim removed 6 bases at V and 6 bases at J, leaving 5 bases unmatched. The CDR3 has 14 amino acids.

The gene calls are TRBV5-3 and TRBJ2-7; D is unclear. TRBV5-3 is sorted into the ORF group, with uncertain function. The CDR3 has 12 amino acids. The V and J ends lost 0 bases and 3 bases respectively, with 4 bases between them. The CDR3 DNA reads as TGTGCCAGAAGCTTGGAGAGCTACGAGCAGTACTTC. Translated, it gives CARSLESYEQYF.

The chain is built from TRBV5-1 and TRBJ2-5; D possibly corresponds to TRBD2 (5 bases). Germline CDR1 reads SGHRS; CDR2 reads YFSETQ. The CDR3 contains 13 residues. V was cut by 4 bases and J by 5 bases, with 12 bases left in between. Here the CDR3 reads CASSLLTGETQYF. In DNA, the CDR3 is TGCGCCAGCAGCCTCCTCACGGGGGAGACCCAGTACTTC.

The table lists this clone with a count of one. V gene TRBV5-1 combines with J gene TRBJ2-5; TRBD1 might be the D (5 bases). V dropped 3 bases and J dropped 3 bases, with 9 bases sitting between them. This CDR3 comprises 13 residues. Germline assignment: CDR1 SGHRS and CDR2 YFSETQ. The CDR3 loop reads CASSYGQEETQYF. DNA of the CDR3: TGCGCCAGCAGCTACGGACAAGAAGAGACCCAGTACTTC.

This clone was picked up a small number of times. J is TRBJ2-3 and V is TRBV20-1; TRBD2 aligns across 7 bases. Germline V gives CDR1 DFQATT, CDR2 SNEGSKA (reference sequence). V was clipped by 3 bases and J by 6 bases; unmatched bases: 9. CDR3 length: 14 amino acids. CDR3 loop: CSASVAGAADTQYF. The DNA of the CDR3 is TGCAGTGCTAGTGTGGCGGGAGCTGCGGATACGCAGTATTTT.

This clone was seen a single time. This rearrangement joins TRBV6-5 to TRBJ2-5, with 7 nucleotides matching TRBD1. CDR3 length: 14 amino acids. Germline assignment: CDR1 MNHEY and CDR2 SVGAGI. The ends lost 5 bases at V and 4 bases at J; junction bases unmatched: 7. The CDR3 protein is CASSPLDRAETQYF. The CDR3 nucleotides read TGTGCCAGCAGTCCCCTCGACAGGGCAGAGACCCAGTACTTC.

This clone was seen more than once but under ten times. V usage is TRBV4-1 and J usage is TRBJ2-7, with 9 nucleotides matching TRBD1. In germline, CDR1 is MGHRA, CDR2 YSYEKL. Germline trimming cut 2 bases from V and 3 bases from J; bases unmatched to any gene: 5. There are 15 residues in the CDR3. The CDR3 protein is CASSQPGQGSYEQYF. As DNA, the CDR3 is TGCGCCAGCAGCCAACCGGGACAGGGAAGCTACGAGCAGTACTTC.

The rearrangement links TRBV10-3 to TRBJ1-1, with D maybe TRBD1 (6 bases). Trimming removed 4 bases at V and 11 bases at J, with 17 bases between. From germline, CDR1 is ENHRY and CDR2 SYGVKD. This CDR3 comprises 13 residues. CDR3 loop: CAISVEDEGGAFF. The CDR3 DNA reads TGTGCCATCAGTGTCGAAGATGAGGGGGGGGCTTTCTTT.

The chain has TRBV10-2 and TRBJ2-3; D might be TRBD2 (5 bases). The CDR3 sequence is 16 residues long. V dropped 4 bases and J dropped 0 bases, with 14 bases sitting between them. Germline V gives CDR1 WSHSY, CDR2 SAAADI. The CDR3: CASSGHLAPSTDTQYF. As DNA, the CDR3 is TGCGCCAGCAGTGGCCATTTAGCGCCTAGCACAGATACGCAGTATTTT.

This clone was recorded only once. This chain connects TRBV2 to TRBJ2-3; a possible D gene is TRBD2 (5 bases). Germline V CDR1 and CDR2: SNHLY, FYNNEI. V lost 11 bases, J lost 0 bases, and 12 bases lay in between. The CDR3 runs 13 residues. The CDR3 spells CAFRRGSTDTQYF. CDR3 DNA: TGTGCCTTCCGCCGGGGTAGCACAGATACGCAGTATTTT.

The chain links TRBV2 to TRBJ2-1; D is uncertain. Per the germline V gene, CDR1 is SNHLY and CDR2 is FYNNEI. The CDR3 is 14 amino acids. Trimming pared 7 bases from V and 0 bases from J, leaving 10 bases between. The CDR3 bases are TGTGCCAGCACTGCACAAAGCTCCTACAATGAGCAGTTCTTC. It is translated as CASTAQSSYNEQFF.

The sample holds one count of this clone. The rearrangement joins TRBV9 to TRBJ1-2; a weak D match, TRBD1 (5 bases). Germline CDR1 SGDLS, CDR2 YYNGEE. The length of the CDR3 is 14 residues. The V and J ends lost 5 bases and 4 bases respectively, with 15 bases between them. CDR3 residues: CASSLDGGGYGYTF. In nucleotides, the CDR3 is TGTGCCAGCAGTCTAGACGGTGGGGGCTATGGCTACACCTTC.

In DNA form, the CDR3 reads TGCGCCAGCAGCTTGGTAACGCAGGGGCGATCGAACACTGAAGCTTTCTTT. Amino acid sequence: CASSLVTQGRSNTEAFF. The genes are TRBV5-1 and TRBJ1-1, with D possibly TRBD1 on 6 matching bases. CDR3 length equals 17 residues. The V and J ends lost 0 bases and 1 base respectively, with 16 bases between them. In germline, CDR1 is SGHRS, CDR2 YFSETQ.

In DNA, the CDR3 is TGTGCCAGCAGCGTAGGGGGGACAGGGGGAAACATTCAGTACTTC. This gives the protein CASSVGGTGGNIQYF. The chain has TRBV9 and TRBJ2-4; 11 nucleotides align to TRBD1. V dropped 0 bases and J dropped 6; count of bases not matched to a gene: 2. The CDR3 is 15 amino acids. Germline CDR1 SGDLS, CDR2 YYNGEE.

This clone was counted only a few times. The chain carries TRBV30 and TRBJ1-2; 8 bases are a match to TRBD1. The ends lost 5 bases at V and 4 bases at J; junction bases unmatched: 0. Germline CDR1 and CDR2: GTSNPN and SVGIG (reference sequence). The CDR3 is 11 amino acids. The DNA for the CDR3 is TGTGCCTGGGGGACAGGCTATGGCTACACCTTC. The encoded protein is CAWGTGYGYTF.

This chain joins TRBV19 and TRBJ2-5, with 11 bases fitting TRBD2. CDR1 LNHDA and CDR2 SQIVND come from the germline V gene (reference sequence). Trimming at V came to 3 bases and at J to 1 base, leaving 10 bases not matched to a gene. This CDR3 has 18 residues. CDR3: CASSIRGLAGGSQETQYF. CDR3 in DNA: TGTGCCAGTAGTATTCGGGGTCTAGCGGGAGGATCCCAAGAGACCCAGTACTTC.

The table lists this clone with a count of one. The CDR3 here is CASSLLAGPMSYEQYF. For the CDR3, the DNA is TGCGCCAGCAGCCTCCTAGCGGGACCGATGTCCTACGAGCAGTACTTC. V is TRBV4-1 and J is TRBJ2-7; 9 bases fit TRBD2. The trim removed 4 bases at V and 1 base at J, leaving 8 bases unmatched. CDR3 length equals 16 residues. The germline V gene has CDR1 MGHRA and CDR2 YSYEKL.

The chain joins TRBV2 to TRBJ1-4; D remains ambiguous. V lost 6 bases and J 5 bases, leaving 10 bases between the germline ends. The CDR3 spans 13 residues. Germline lookup yields CDR1 SNHLY and CDR2 FYNNEI. The CDR3 sequence is CASRSVENEKLFF. The CDR3 DNA reads as TGTGCCAGCAGGTCGGTGGAGAATGAAAAACTGTTTTTT. Complete variable domain (other parts from reference TRBV2 and TRBJ1-4): EPEVTQTPSHQVTQMGQEVILRCVPISNHLYFYWYRQILGQKVEFLVSFYNNEISEKSEIFDDQFSVERPDGSNFTLKIRSTKLEDSAMYFCASRSVENEKLFFGSGTQLSVL.

This clone has more than one count but fewer than ten. The chain carries TRBV19 and TRBJ1-2; 7 nucleotides match TRBD1. V was pared by 1 base and J by 7 bases, with 0 bases of the junction left unmatched. CDR1 and CDR2 (germline): LNHDA, SQIVND (reference sequence). The CDR3 has 12 amino acids. The CDR3 DNA is TGTGCCAGTAGTATAGGACAGGGTGGCTACACCTTC. The encoded protein is CASSIGQGGYTF.

V and J are TRBV19 and TRBJ1-4; D remains ambiguous. Germline V gives CDR1 LNHDA, CDR2 SQIVND (reference sequence). The CDR3 totals 13 residues. The V gene lost 3 bases and the J gene lost 8 bases, with 10 bases spanning the gap. CDR3 coding DNA: TGTGCCAGTAGTATTTCCCCTTGGGAAAAACTGTTTTTT. It codes for CASSISPWEKLFF.

The CDR3 is CASSLDRGSYEQYF. Written as DNA, the CDR3 is TGTGCCAGCAGCTTGGACAGGGGATCCTACGAGCAGTACTTC. This chain uses TRBV7-2 with TRBJ2-7; 9 bases align to TRBD1. Trimming at V came to 3 bases and at J to 1 base, leaving 1 base not matched to a gene. The germline V gene encodes CDR1 SGHTA and CDR2 FQGNSA. This CDR3 is built from 14 residues.

The V gene is TRBV3-1 (or the pseudogene TRBV3-2), the J gene TRBJ2-1; TRBD2 is a possible D gene (6 bases). V lost 0 bases to trimming and J lost 9 bases, with 12 bases between them. This CDR3 has 14 residues. Looked up from germline, CDR1 is LGHDT and CDR2 is YNNKEL (reference sequence). CDR3 amino acids: CASSQELADTEQFF. CDR3 bases: TGTGCCAGCAGCCAAGAACTAGCAGACACTGAGCAGTTCTTC.

The chain couples TRBV5-1 to TRBJ2-3, with 8 positions matching TRBD2. Germline V gene lookup returns CDR1 SGHRS and CDR2 YFSETQ. Losses at the gene ends were 5 bases for V and 3 bases for J; bases not matched to a gene: 5. The CDR3 sequence is 14 residues long. CDR3 coding DNA: TGCGCCAGCAGACGGGGGGGCGGAACAGATACGCAGTATTTT. Protein sequence: CASRRGGGTDTQYF. The whole variable domain, remainder taken from reference TRBV5-1 and TRBJ2-3, is KAGVTQTPRYLIKTRGQQVTLSCSPISGHRSVSWYQQTPGQGLQFLFEYFSETQRNKGNFPGRFSGRQFSNSRSEMNVSTLELGDSALYLCASRRGGGTDTQYFGPGTRLTVL.

This sequence joins TRBV6-5 and TRBJ1-6; 8 bases agree with TRBD1. This CDR3 comprises 15 residues. CDR1 is MNHEY, CDR2 SVGAGI, per germline. After removal of 0 bases from V and 9 bases from J, the junction contained 4 bases not matched to a gene. The CDR3 DNA sequence: TGTGCCAGCAGTTACTCTAGACAGGGGAGTTCACCCCTCCACTTT. It translates to CASSYSRQGSSPLHF.